This TCR beta chain originates from a study of T-cell memory formation after mild COVID-19. At the level of the study: Largely donor-specific TCR clusters were found.

As for this clonotype: Its antigen is unidentified.

Notes on the study in general: The finding that pre-infection memory included some responding clones suggested that cross-reactive memory joined. Later expanders leaned CD4+, whereas day 15 to 85 contracting clones were balanced CD4/CD8.

TCRalpha and TCRbeta libraries used 5'RACE with constant-segment primers and UMIs. From the 5' RACE reads, TCRdb called clonotypes with MiXCR, one entry per CDR3 protein. The sample has 200,000 to 250,000 distinct CDR3 sequences, roughly 17% seen once. CDR1 KGHDR and CDR2 SFDVKD come from the germline V gene. The CDR3 is made up of 14 amino acids. Trimming removed 7 bases from V and 3 bases from J, with 14 bases in between. V gene TRBV24-1 combines with J gene TRBJ1-1; D is perhaps TRBD1 (5 bases). The sequenced material came from PBMCs or a T cell subset sorted from them (not recorded which). The sequence came from a man younger than 30 who had mild COVID-19 (a few samples of this study predate the infection). Cell type and time point are not known. Here the CDR3 DNA reads TGTGCCACCAGGGGGGGAGGGGTGGACACTGAAGCTTTCTTT. Protein product: CATRGGGVDTEAFF.